This T cell receptor beta chain is drawn from a study of cytomegalovirus exposure and HLA in healthy donors. Researchers ran the PCR with 60 Vbeta and 13 Jbeta primers. Here immunoSEQ multiplex PCR was the method, and the copy in TCRdb shows in-frame clones only, minus some. The sample consists of some 41,000 clones, 60% to 75% of them appearing once. Study results and limitations: When analyzed later, the rates of TCR association showed variation by HLA locus, with DRB1 the most and HLA-C the fewest.

There are a few counts of this clone. Its antigen is unknown. V lost 5 bases, J lost 0 bases, and 6 bases stayed unmatched. CDR3 length equals 16 residues. CDR1 is SEHNR and CDR2 is FQNEAQ in the germline V gene (reference sequence). The chain is built from TRBV7-9 and TRBJ2-3, with 9 bases aligning to TRBD2. The clonotype comes from a man aged 35 to 55 in good health and CMV-seronegative. The specimen sequenced was PBMCs. CDR3 protein: CASSRTSASSTDTQYF. The CDR3 coding sequence is TGTGCCAGCAGCAGGACTAGCGCCTCTAGCACAGATACGCAGTATTTT.